This T cell receptor beta chain is from a study of OX40 agonist ivuxolimab in advanced cancers. Across the study: The treatment was a fully human IgG2 OX40 agonist, ivuxolimab. Allowance was made for prior anti-PD-1, anti-PD-L1 or anti-CTLA-4 therapy, and 40% had some.

People who had autoimmune disease history or systemic immunosuppression were excluded. Germline V gene data show CDR1 as SGHNT and CDR2 as YYREEE (reference sequence). Losses at the gene ends were 3 bases for V and 1 base for J; bases not matched to a gene: 4. The CDR3 has 15 residues. Clones were sequenced by immunoSEQ multiplex PCR, and TCRdb holds only the in-frame ones, with some missing. The sample has 83,000 or so clones, about 88% seen once; the top ten hold 7.3%. The starting material was CD4+ or CD8+ T cells sorted from blood, obtained in a trial of the OX40 agonist ivuxolimab. This sequence originates from an adult with an advanced solid tumor such as melanoma, head and neck, liver or kidney cancer. The chain recombines TRBV5-4 with TRBJ1-1; 9 bases are a match to TRBD1. For the CDR3, the DNA is TGTGCCAGCAGCTGGGGACAGGGAAAGAACACTGAAGCTTTCTTT. Its translation: CASSWGQGKNTEAFF.